This is a list of T cell receptor beta chains from one sample in a study of regulatory T cells in long-lasting Graves disease. TCRdb reprocessed the multiplex PCR reads with MiXCR, giving one entry per CDR3 protein. The profile covers fewer than 400,000 distinct CDR3 sequences, with roughly 18% appearing a single time and 35% to 45% taken by the ten largest. Specimen: peripheral blood mononuclear cells (PBMCs), collected at new diagnosis, from a patient treated with antithyroid drugs. The receptors were gathered from a female donor with Graves disease. Both conserved end residues are part of each CDR3. D genes are given only for firm matches. Rows may omit the clone size; those that give it use once, few, many or a size class.

V	D	J	length	size	DNA	CDR3
TRBV5-6	NA	TRBJ1-2	14	many	TGTGCCAGCACTTCGGTGGGAGGGGACGGGGGCTACACCTTC	CASTSVGGDGGYTF
TRBV14	TRBD1	TRBJ1-1	14	few	TGTGCCAGCAGCCCAGGGGGAGTGAACACTGAAGCTTTCTTT	CASSPGGVNTEAFF
TRBV4-1	TRBD1	TRBJ1-1	14	NA	TGCGCCAGCAGCTACCCGGGACAGGCTGTTCAGGCTTTCTTT	CASSYPGQAVQAFF
TRBV7-9	NA	TRBJ1-1	13	many	TGTGCCAGCAGCTTACAAGGTTACACTGAAGCTTTCTTT	CASSLQGYTEAFF
TRBV4-1	NA	TRBJ1-1	13	few	TGCGCCAGCTTTGGCCAGGGGAACACTGAAGCTTTCTTT	CASFGQGNTEAFF
TRBV27	TRBD2	TRBJ2-1	16	many	TGTGCCAGCAGTTTATGGGTAGCGGGAGCATCTAATGAGCAGTTCTTC	CASSLWVAGASNEQFF
TRBV28	TRBD2	TRBJ2-7	14	many	TGTGCCAGCATTACTAGCGGGAGAGGATACGAGCAGTACTTC	CASITSGRGYEQYF
TRBV28	TRBD2	TRBJ2-7	15	many	TGTGCCAGCAGTTTAGACGGGAGGGCCTTTGGCGAGCAGTACTTC	CASSLDGRAFGEQYF
TRBV2	NA	TRBJ2-1	15	many	TGTGCCAGCAGCAAAAGAGGGGTCTTATACAATGAGCAGTTCTTC	CASSKRGVLYNEQFF
TRBV20-1	TRBD2	TRBJ2-3	20	NA	TGCAGTGCTAGAGAGCCCCTACCTCGGGGGGGGGAGGGCCTCGAGGATACGCAGTATTTT	CSAREPLPRGGEGLEDTQYF
TRBV27	TRBD1	TRBJ1-2	16	many	TGTGCCAGCAGACGGCCCACAGGGGGACCAAACTATGGCTACACCTTC	CASRRPTGGPNYGYTF
TRBV20-1	NA	TRBJ2-3	16	many	TGCAGTGCTAGAACACCCCTAGCATCTAGCACAGATACGCAGTATTTT	CSARTPLASSTDTQYF
TRBV5-6	TRBD1	TRBJ2-3	15	NA	TGTGCCAGCAGCTTGGCGACAGGGGGCGCAGATACGCAGTATTTT	CASSLATGGADTQYF
TRBV20-1	NA	TRBJ1-1	17	many	TGCAGTGCTAGAGAGGGCGGGGGGGCGTGGGTGAACACTGAAGCTTTCTTT	CSAREGGGAWVNTEAFF
TRBV2	NA	TRBJ2-2	16	NA	TGTGCCAGCAGCGACAGGACAGACGCGAACACCGGGGAGCTGTTTTTT	CASSDRTDANTGELFF
TRBV28	NA	TRBJ2-3	12	NA	TGTGCCAGCAGTTCGGACACAGATACGCAGTATTTT	CASSSDTDTQYF
TRBV18	NA	TRBJ2-3	15	NA	TGTGCCAGCTCACCAGGGGACGCTTACACAGATACGCAGTATTTT	CASSPGDAYTDTQYF
TRBV6-1	NA	TRBJ1-2	14	many	TGTGCCAGCAAGGAGGCCCCTGGGGGCTATGGCTACACCTTC	CASKEAPGGYGYTF
TRBV27	NA	TRBJ2-2	16	many	TGTGCCAGCAGTCGAAGGACGCACACGAACACCGGGGAGCTGTTTTTT	CASSRRTHTNTGELFF
TRBV3-1	NA	TRBJ1-1	14	many	TGTGCCAGCAGCCCTACCGACGGTGGGGAAGAAGCTTTCTTT	CASSPTDGGEEAFF
TRBV20-1	NA	TRBJ2-2	12	few	TGCAGTGCTAGAGCACCGACCGGGGAGCTGTTTTTT	CSARAPTGELFF
TRBV2	TRBD2	TRBJ2-7	16	many	TGTGCCAGCAGTGAACTAGCGGGAGTTCTAGCCTACGAGCAGTACTTC	CASSELAGVLAYEQYF
TRBV27	TRBD2	TRBJ2-1	18	many	TGTGCCAGCACCTCGGGACTAGCGGGAAGGGGCTCCTACAATGAGCAGTTCTTC	CASTSGLAGRGSYNEQFF
TRBV12-3/TRBV12-4	NA	TRBJ2-3	15	many	TGTGCCAGCATCGTTGGTACTTTTAGCACAGATACGCAGTATTTT	CASIVGTFSTDTQYF
TRBV10-3	NA	TRBJ2-7	15	many	TGTGCCATCAGTGGAGGGTGGGGAGATGCCTACGAGCAGTACTTC	CAISGGWGDAYEQYF
TRBV6-2/TRBV6-3	TRBD2	TRBJ2-5	19	NA	TGTGCCAGCAGTGATAGAAGCGGGAGGGCCCGGCGGTCGGAGGAGACCCAGTACTTC	CASSDRSGRARRSEETQYF
TRBV27	TRBD2	TRBJ2-7	18	few	TGTGCCAGCAGTTCCTACCTCCAATTAGCGGGGGAGATCCACGAGCAGTACTTC	CASSSYLQLAGEIHEQYF
TRBV29-1	NA	TRBJ2-1	13	many	TGCAGCGTTGGAGACAGAGCAATCAATGAGCAGTTCTTC	CSVGDRAINEQFF
TRBV20-1	TRBD1	TRBJ2-5	15	few	TGCAGTGCTGGAAGCCTGGGACAGGGAAAAGAGACCCAGTACTTC	CSAGSLGQGKETQYF
TRBV4-1	NA	TRBJ2-3	17	many	TGCGCCAGCAGCCAAGATACTAGCAGCTCTAGCACAGATACGCAGTATTTT	CASSQDTSSSSTDTQYF
TRBV7-3	NA	TRBJ2-2	15	many	TGTGCCAGCAGCCCTTCTCGGGAGCTTACCGGGGAGCTGTTTTTT	CASSPSRELTGELFF
TRBV5-8	NA	TRBJ1-3	16	NA	TGTGCCAGCAGCTTGGAAGGGAAACGGCCTAGGAACACCATATATTTT	CASSLEGKRPRNTIYF
TRBV11-3	NA	TRBJ2-2	13	many	TGTGCCAGCAGCCTCCGACTAGCCGGGGAGCTGTTTTTT	CASSLRLAGELFF
TRBV6-2/TRBV6-3	NA	TRBJ1-2	16	many	TGTGCCAGCAGTTACTCTGGGGTACAACGACTGCATGGCTACACCTTC	CASSYSGVQRLHGYTF
TRBV6-2/TRBV6-3	NA	TRBJ2-1	16	NA	TGTGCCAGCAGTTCCCAGGGAGTCGGCTCCTACAATGAGCAGTTCTTC	CASSSQGVGSYNEQFF
TRBV5-4	TRBD1	TRBJ2-2	15	NA	TGTGCCAGCAGGCAAAACAGGGGGAACACCGGGGAGCTGTTTTTT	CASRQNRGNTGELFF
TRBV12-3/TRBV12-4	NA	TRBJ2-7	12	many	TGTGCCAGCAGTGTCCCCTCCTACGAGCAGTACTTC	CASSVPSYEQYF
TRBV30	NA	TRBJ1-5	19	NA	TGTGCCTGGAGTGACTGGGTATCTTCCGATGGGGAGCGGAATCAGCCCCAGCATTTT	CAWSDWVSSDGERNQPQHF
TRBV13	NA	TRBJ2-7	14	NA	TGTGCCAGCAGCTTAGGGCAGGGGTCACACGAGCAGTACTTC	CASSLGQGSHEQYF
TRBV12-5	NA	TRBJ2-1	12	many	TGTGCTAGTTATGCATGGGGGGATGAGCAGTTCTTC	CASYAWGDEQFF
TRBV30	TRBD2	TRBJ2-1	13	few	TGTGCCATAACTAGCGGATCCTGGAATGAGCAGTTCTTC	CAITSGSWNEQFF
TRBV28	TRBD2	TRBJ2-1	17	few	TGTGCCAGCAGTTTAGAACCGGGACTAGGGCCCTACAATGAGCAGTTCTTC	CASSLEPGLGPYNEQFF
TRBV18	NA	TRBJ2-7	17	many	TGTGCCAGCTCACTCGGGGTTGCCAGTTCCTTCTCCTACGAGCAGTACTTC	CASSLGVASSFSYEQYF